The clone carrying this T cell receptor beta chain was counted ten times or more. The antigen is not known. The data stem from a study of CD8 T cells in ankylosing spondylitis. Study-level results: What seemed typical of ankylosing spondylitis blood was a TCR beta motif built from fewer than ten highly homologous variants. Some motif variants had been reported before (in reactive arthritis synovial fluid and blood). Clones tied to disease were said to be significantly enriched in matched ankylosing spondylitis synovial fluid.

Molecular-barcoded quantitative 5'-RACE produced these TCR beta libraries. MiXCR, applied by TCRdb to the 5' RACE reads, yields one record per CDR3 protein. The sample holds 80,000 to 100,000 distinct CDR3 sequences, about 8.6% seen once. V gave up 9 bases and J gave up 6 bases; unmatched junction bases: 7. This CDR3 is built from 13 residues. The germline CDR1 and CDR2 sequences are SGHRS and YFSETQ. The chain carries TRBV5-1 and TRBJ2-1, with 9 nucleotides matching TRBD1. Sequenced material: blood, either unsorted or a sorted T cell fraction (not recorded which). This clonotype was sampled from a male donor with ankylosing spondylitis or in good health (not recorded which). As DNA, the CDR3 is TGCGCCACCGCACAGGACAGGGGCAATGAGCAGTTCTTC. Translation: CATAQDRGNEQFF.